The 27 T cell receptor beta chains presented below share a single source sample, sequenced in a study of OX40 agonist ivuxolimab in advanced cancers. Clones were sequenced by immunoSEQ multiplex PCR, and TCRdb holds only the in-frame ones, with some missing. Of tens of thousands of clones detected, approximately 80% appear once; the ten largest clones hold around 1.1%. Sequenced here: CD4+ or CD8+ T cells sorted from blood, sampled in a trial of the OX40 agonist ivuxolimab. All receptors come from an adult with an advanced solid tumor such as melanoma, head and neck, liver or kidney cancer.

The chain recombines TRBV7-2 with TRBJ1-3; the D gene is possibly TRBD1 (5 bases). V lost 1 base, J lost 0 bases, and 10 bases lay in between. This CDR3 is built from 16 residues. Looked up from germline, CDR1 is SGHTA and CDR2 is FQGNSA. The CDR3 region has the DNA TGTGCCAGCAGCTTAGGGGACGGGAGCTCTGGAAACACCATATATTTT. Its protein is CASSLGDGSSGNTIYF.

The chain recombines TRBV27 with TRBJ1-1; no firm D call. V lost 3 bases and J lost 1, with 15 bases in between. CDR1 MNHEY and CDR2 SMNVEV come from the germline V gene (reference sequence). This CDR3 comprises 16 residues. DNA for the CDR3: TGTGCCAGCAGTTTTCAAGGACGGAACCGGAACACTGAAGCTTTCTTT. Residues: CASSFQGRNRNTEAFF.

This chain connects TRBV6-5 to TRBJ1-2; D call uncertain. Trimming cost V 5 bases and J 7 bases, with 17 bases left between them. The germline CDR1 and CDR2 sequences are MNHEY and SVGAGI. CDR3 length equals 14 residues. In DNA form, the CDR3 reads TGTGCCAGCAGTCCCTATCATGGGCGGTTTGGCTACACCTTC. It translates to CASSPYHGRFGYTF.

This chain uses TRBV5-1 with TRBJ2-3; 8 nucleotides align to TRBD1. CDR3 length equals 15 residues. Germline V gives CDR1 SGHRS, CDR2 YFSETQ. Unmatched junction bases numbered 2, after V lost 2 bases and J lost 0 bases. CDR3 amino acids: CASSFNRGSTDTQYF. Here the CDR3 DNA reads TGCGCCAGCAGCTTCAACAGGGGGAGCACAGATACGCAGTATTTT.

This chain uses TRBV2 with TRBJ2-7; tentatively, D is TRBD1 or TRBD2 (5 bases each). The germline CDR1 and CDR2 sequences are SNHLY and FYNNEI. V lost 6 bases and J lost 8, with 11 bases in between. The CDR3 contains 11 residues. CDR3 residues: CASRRDGKQYV. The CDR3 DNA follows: TGTGCCAGCAGAAGGGACGGTAAGCAGTACGTC.

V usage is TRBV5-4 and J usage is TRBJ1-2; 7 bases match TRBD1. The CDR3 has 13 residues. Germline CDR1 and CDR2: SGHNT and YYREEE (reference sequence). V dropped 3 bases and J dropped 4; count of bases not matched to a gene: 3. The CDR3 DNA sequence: TGTGCCAGCAGCTCGACAGGGCCCTATGGCTACACCTTC. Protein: CASSSTGPYGYTF. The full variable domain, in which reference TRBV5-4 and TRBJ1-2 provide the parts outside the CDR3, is ETGVTQSPTHLIKTRGQQVTLRCSSQSGHNTVSWYQQALGQGPQFIFQYYREEENGRGNFPPRFSGLQFPNYSSELNVNALELDDSALYLCASSSTGPYGYTFGSGTRLTVV.

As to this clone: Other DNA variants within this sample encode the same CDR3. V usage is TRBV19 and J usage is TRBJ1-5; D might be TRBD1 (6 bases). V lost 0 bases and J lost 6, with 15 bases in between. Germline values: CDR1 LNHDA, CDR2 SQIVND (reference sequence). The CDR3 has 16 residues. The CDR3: CASSIDRGAGAQPQHF. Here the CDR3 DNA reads TGTGCCAGTAGTATAGATCGGGGGGCGGGGGCTCAGCCCCAGCATTTT.

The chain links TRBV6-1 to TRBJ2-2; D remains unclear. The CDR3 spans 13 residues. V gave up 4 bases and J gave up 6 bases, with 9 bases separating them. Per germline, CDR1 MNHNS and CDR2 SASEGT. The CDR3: CASSVLESGELFF. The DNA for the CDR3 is TGTGCCAGCAGTGTTTTGGAATCCGGGGAGCTGTTTTTT.

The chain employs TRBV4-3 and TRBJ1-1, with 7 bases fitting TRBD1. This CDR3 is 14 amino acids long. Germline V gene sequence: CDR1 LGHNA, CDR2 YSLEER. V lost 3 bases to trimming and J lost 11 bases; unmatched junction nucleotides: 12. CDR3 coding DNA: TGCGCCAGCAGCCAGGGGCCAGGACAGGCGAGGGCTTTCTTT. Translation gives CASSQGPGQARAFF.

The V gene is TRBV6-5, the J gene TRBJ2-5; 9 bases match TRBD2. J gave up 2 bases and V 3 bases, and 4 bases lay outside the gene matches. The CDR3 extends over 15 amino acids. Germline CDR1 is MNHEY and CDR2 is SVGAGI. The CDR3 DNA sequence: TGTGCCAGCAGTTATCAGCGGGGGGCACAAGAGACCCAGTACTTC. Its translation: CASSYQRGAQETQYF.

This chain's CDR3 is CASSPIVGTDTQYF. The CDR3 DNA reads as TGTGCCAGCTCACCAATCGTGGGTACAGATACGCAGTATTTT. This rearrangement joins TRBV18 to TRBJ2-3; D not certain. The CDR3 loop spans 14 amino acids. CDR1 and CDR2 from the germline V gene are KGHSH and LQKENI. V dropped 2 bases and J dropped 3 bases, with 9 bases sitting between them.

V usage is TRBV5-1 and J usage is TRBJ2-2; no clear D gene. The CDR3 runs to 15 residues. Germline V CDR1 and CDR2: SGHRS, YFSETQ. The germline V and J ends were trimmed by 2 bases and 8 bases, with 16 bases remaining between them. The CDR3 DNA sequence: TGCGCCAGCAGCTTTAAGGCAACCGTCGAGGGGGAGCTGTTTTTT. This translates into CASSFKATVEGELFF.

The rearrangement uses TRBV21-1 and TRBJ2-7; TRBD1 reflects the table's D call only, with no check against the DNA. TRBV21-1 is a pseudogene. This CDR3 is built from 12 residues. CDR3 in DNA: TGTGCCAGCAGCATCCAGGGGTACGAGCAGTACGTC. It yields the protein CASSIQGYEQYV.

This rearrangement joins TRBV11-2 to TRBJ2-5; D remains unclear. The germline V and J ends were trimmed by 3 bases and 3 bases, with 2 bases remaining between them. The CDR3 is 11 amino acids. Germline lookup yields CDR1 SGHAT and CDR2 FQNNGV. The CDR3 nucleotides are TGTGCCAGCAGCTTTGAAGAGACCCAGTACTTC. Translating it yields CASSFEETQYF.

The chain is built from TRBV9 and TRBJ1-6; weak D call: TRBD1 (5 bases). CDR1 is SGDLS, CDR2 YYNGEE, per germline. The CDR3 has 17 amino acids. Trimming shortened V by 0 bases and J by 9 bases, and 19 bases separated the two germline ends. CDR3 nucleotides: TGTGCCAGCAGCGTAGGGCAATTCGGTGCCGGGGGTTCACCCCTCCACTTT. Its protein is CASSVGQFGAGGSPLHF.

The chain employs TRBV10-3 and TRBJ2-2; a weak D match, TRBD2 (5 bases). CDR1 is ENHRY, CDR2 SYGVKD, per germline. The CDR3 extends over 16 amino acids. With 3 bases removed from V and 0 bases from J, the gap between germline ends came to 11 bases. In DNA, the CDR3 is TGTGCCATCAGTGAACGCGGGCCCCCGAACACCGGGGAGCTGTTTTTT. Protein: CAISERGPPNTGELFF.

The CDR3 loop is CASSSRQSRTDTQYF. CDR3 coding DNA: TGTGCCAGTAGTTCTCGTCAGAGCCGCACAGATACGCAGTATTTT. The chain combines TRBV19 with TRBJ2-3; D unresolved. Trimming stripped 5 bases from V and 1 base from J, with 13 bases between. CDR1 is LNHDA, CDR2 SQIVND, per germline (reference sequence). This CDR3 has 15 amino acids.

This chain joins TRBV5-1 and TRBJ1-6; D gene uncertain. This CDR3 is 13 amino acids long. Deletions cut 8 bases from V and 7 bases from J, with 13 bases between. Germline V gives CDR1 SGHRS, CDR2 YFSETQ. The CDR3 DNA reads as TGCGCCAGGACGAGGCAGCAAAATTCACCCCTCCACTTT. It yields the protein CARTRQQNSPLHF.

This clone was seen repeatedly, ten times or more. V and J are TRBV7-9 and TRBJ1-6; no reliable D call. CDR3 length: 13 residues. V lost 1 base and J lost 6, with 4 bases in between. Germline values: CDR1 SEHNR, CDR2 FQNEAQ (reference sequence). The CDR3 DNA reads TGTGCCAGCAGCTTAGAGGGTAATTCACCCCTCCACTTT. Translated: CASSLEGNSPLHF.

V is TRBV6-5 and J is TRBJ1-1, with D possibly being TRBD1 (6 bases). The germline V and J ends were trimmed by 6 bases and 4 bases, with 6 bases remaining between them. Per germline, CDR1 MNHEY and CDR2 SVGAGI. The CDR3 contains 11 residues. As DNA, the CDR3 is TGTGCCAGCAGACAGGGCACTGAAGCTTTCTTT. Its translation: CASRQGTEAFF.

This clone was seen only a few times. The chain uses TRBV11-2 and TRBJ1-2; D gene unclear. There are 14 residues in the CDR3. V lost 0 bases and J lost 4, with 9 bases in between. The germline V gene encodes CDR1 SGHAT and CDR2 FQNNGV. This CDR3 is CASSLDGSAYGYTF. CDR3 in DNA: TGTGCCAGCAGCTTAGATGGCTCAGCCTATGGCTACACCTTC. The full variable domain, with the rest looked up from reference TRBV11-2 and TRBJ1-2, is EAGVAQSPRYKIIEKRQSVAFWCNPISGHATLYWYQQILGQGPKLLIQFQNNGVVDDSQLPKDRFSAERLKGVDSTLKIQPAKLEDSAVYLCASSLDGSAYGYTFGSGTRLTVV.

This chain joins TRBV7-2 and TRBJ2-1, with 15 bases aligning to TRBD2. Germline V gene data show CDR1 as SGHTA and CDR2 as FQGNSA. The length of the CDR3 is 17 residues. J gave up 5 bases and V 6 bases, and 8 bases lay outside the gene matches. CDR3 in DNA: TGTGCCAGCAGTGGACTAGCGGGGGGGCCTAGCAACAATGAGCAGTTCTTC. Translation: CASSGLAGGPSNNEQFF.

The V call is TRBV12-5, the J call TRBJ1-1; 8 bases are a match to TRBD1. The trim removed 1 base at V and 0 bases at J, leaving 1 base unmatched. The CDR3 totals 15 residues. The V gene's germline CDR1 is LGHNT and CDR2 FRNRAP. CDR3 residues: CASGLGTGLNTEAFF. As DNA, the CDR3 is TGTGCTAGTGGTTTGGGGACAGGGTTGAACACTGAAGCTTTCTTT.

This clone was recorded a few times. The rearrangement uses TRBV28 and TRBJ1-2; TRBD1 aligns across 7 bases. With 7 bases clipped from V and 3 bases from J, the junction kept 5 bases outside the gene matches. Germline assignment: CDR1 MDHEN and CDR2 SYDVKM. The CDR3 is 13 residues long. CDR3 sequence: CASNPQGYYGYTF. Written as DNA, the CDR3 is TGTGCCAGCAACCCACAGGGGTACTATGGCTACACCTTC.

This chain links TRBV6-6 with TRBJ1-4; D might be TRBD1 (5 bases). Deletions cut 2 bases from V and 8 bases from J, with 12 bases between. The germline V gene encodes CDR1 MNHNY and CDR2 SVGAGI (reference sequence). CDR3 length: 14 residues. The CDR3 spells CASSYPGASEKLFF. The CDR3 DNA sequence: TGTGCCAGCAGTTACCCCGGGGCTTCCGAAAAACTGTTTTTT.

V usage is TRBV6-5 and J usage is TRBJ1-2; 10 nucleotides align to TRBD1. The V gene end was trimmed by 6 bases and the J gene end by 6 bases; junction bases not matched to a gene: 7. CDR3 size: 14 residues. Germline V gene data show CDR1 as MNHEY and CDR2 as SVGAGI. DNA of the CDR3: TGTGCCAGCAGCCTCGACAGGGGGCGAAATGGCTACACCTTC. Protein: CASSLDRGRNGYTF.

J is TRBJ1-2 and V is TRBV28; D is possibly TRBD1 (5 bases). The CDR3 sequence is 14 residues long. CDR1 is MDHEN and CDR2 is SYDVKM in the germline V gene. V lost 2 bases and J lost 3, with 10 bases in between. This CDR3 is CASSLISGDYGYTF. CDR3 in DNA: TGTGCCAGCAGTTTAATCTCGGGGGACTATGGCTACACCTTC.